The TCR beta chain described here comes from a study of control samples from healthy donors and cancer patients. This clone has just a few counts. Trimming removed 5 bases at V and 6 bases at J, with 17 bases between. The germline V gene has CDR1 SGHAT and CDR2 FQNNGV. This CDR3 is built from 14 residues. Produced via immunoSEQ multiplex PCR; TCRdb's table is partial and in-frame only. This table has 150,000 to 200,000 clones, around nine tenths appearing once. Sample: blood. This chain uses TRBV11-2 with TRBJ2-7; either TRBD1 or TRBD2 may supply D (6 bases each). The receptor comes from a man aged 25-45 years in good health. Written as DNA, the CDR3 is TGTGCCAGCAGCGTAAACGTAGGGGGGCCCGAGCAGTACTTC. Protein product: CASSVNVGGPEQYF.